The 27 T cell receptor beta chains below were found in one sample sequenced in a study of blood T cell repertoires in COVID-19. The repertoire was sequenced with immunoSEQ multiplex PCR; TCRdb's copy has only in-frame clones and lacks some. Of a few hundred thousand clones detected, about 90% appear once; the ten largest clones hold under 6.5%. Input material: peripheral blood. All receptors derive from a man aged 18 to 30 who had recovered from COVID-19.

J is TRBJ1-5 and V is TRBV6-2 or TRBV6-3, with TRBD1 matching 7 bases. V lost 0 bases and J lost 7; bases outside the gene matches: 12. Germline V gene data show CDR1 as MNHEY and CDR2 as SVGEGT. This CDR3 has 17 amino acids. The CDR3 loop reads CASSYSSVRQGGQPQHF. CDR3 sequence (DNA): TGTGCCAGCAGTTACTCGAGTGTTCGGCAGGGGGGACAGCCCCAGCATTTT.

V gene TRBV6-5 combines with J gene TRBJ2-3; 8 nucleotides line up with TRBD1. Unmatched junction bases numbered 9, after V lost 7 bases and J lost 3 bases. CDR3 length: 15 amino acids. Germline V CDR1 and CDR2: MNHEY, SVGAGI. CDR3 region: CASIPGQALTDTQYF. The CDR3 nucleotides are TGTGCCAGCATACCGGGACAGGCCTTAACAGATACGCAGTATTTT.

The chain uses TRBV7-9 and TRBJ2-5; D perhaps matches TRBD2 (6 bases). V lost 5 bases to trimming and J lost 5 bases, with 15 bases between them. CDR1 and CDR2 from the germline V gene are SEHNR and FQNEAQ (reference sequence). This CDR3 has 14 amino acids. The CDR3 here is CASSRPGEYETQYF. The CDR3 coding sequence is TGTGCCAGCAGCCGACCGGGGGAATACGAGACCCAGTACTTC.

This chain uses TRBV6-5 with TRBJ2-7; the match to TRBD2 covers 10 bases. CDR3 length equals 16 residues. J gave up 2 bases and V 4 bases, and 8 bases lay outside the gene matches. Germline values: CDR1 MNHEY, CDR2 SVGAGI. The CDR3 region is CASSSPRTSGTYEQYF. CDR3 nucleotides: TGTGCCAGCAGTTCCCCAAGGACTAGCGGCACCTACGAGCAGTACTTC.

This clone has just a few counts. This rearrangement joins TRBV2 to TRBJ1-5; D is unclear. This CDR3 has 18 amino acids. CDR1 and CDR2 (germline): SNHLY, FYNNEI. Trimming removed 4 bases at V and 0 bases at J, with 19 bases between. The CDR3 is CASSAHREELYSNQPQHF. CDR3 DNA sequence: TGTGCCAGCAGTGCGCATCGGGAAGAACTCTATAGCAATCAGCCCCAGCATTTT.

The rearrangement joins TRBV5-1 to TRBJ1-4; maybe TRBD1 (6 bases). The V and J ends lost 4 bases and 8 bases respectively, with 21 bases between them. Germline assignment: CDR1 SGHRS and CDR2 YFSETQ. The CDR3 length is 16 residues. The CDR3 loop reads CASSQNRGGVGEKLFF. CDR3 bases: TGCGCCAGCAGCCAAAATCGCGGGGGCGTCGGGGAAAAACTGTTTTTT.

The CDR3 coding sequence is TGTGCCAGCGGCCAACTAGCGGGGAGTATAAACAAAAACATTCAGTACTTC. Amino acid sequence: CASGQLAGSINKNIQYF. The chain employs TRBV11-2 and TRBJ2-4, with 10 bases that match TRBD2. J was trimmed by 3 bases and V by 8 bases; bases with no gene match: 13. This CDR3 has 17 residues. Per the germline V gene, CDR1 is SGHAT and CDR2 is FQNNGV.

The V and J genes are TRBV27 and TRBJ2-1; 8 positions match TRBD2. With 3 bases clipped from V and 8 bases from J, the junction kept 9 bases outside the gene matches. The CDR3 is 15 residues long. Per germline, CDR1 MNHEY and CDR2 SMNVEV (reference sequence). The CDR3 here is CASSFRAAGGDEQFF. DNA of the CDR3: TGTGCCAGCAGTTTTCGGGCGGCGGGGGGCGATGAGCAGTTCTTC.

The gene calls are TRBV10-3 and TRBJ1-2; TRBD1 matches 9 bases. Trimming took 4 bases from V and 6 from J; bases not matched to a gene: 6. In germline, CDR1 is ENHRY, CDR2 SYGVKD. The CDR3 is made up of 14 amino acids. The CDR3 loop is CAISVAGQGDGYTF. The CDR3 nucleotides are TGTGCCATCAGTGTGGCGGGACAGGGAGATGGCTACACCTTC.

V is TRBV14 and J is TRBJ1-4; D possibly corresponds to TRBD1 (5 bases). Germline CDR1 reads SGHDN; CDR2 reads FVKESK. This CDR3 is 15 amino acids long. The germline V and J ends were trimmed by 2 bases and 0 bases, with 7 bases remaining between them. The CDR3 region is CASSQIQATNEKLFF. The CDR3 nucleotides are TGTGCCAGCAGCCAAATACAGGCAACTAATGAAAAACTGTTTTTT.

The chain combines TRBV19 with TRBJ2-7, with TRBD2 identical over 7 bases. Germline values: CDR1 LNHDA, CDR2 SQIVND (reference sequence). Trimming took 6 bases from V and 0 from J; bases not matched to a gene: 8. CDR3 length equals 15 residues. CDR3 nucleotide sequence: TGTGCCAGTAGGCCTGGGAGGGGCGGCTCCTACGAGCAGTACTTC. Translated, it gives CASRPGRGGSYEQYF.

The chain has TRBV10-3 and TRBJ1-2; D perhaps matches TRBD1 (5 bases). Looked up from germline, CDR1 is ENHRY and CDR2 is SYGVKD. The CDR3 contains 12 residues. The V end was cut by 11 bases, the J end by 4 bases, with 14 bases between. The CDR3 sequence: CAAGGSVYGYTF. For the CDR3, the DNA is TGTGCCGCGGGGGGGAGCGTCTATGGCTACACCTTC.

The chain has TRBV9 and TRBJ1-3; TRBD1 is a possible D gene (5 bases). V was shortened by 4 bases and J by 0 bases, with 14 bases between the two germline ends. The CDR3 has 16 amino acids. CDR1 and CDR2 (germline): SGDLS, YYNGEE. This CDR3 reads CASSTLGHLSGNTIYF. DNA for the CDR3: TGTGCCAGCAGCACCCTCGGACACCTCTCTGGAAACACCATATATTTT.

The chain combines TRBV3-1 (or the pseudogene TRBV3-2) with TRBJ1-3; 8 bases match TRBD1. With 0 bases clipped from V and 8 bases from J, the junction kept 6 bases outside the gene matches. Germline V gives CDR1 LGHDT, CDR2 YNNKEL (reference sequence). The CDR3 sequence is 15 residues long. As DNA, the CDR3 is TGTGCCAGCAGCCAAGAGTCGGACAGGGTATACACCATATATTTT. It codes for CASSQESDRVYTIYF.

V and J are TRBV19 and TRBJ2-7, with a weak D call TRBD1 (5 bases). The V gene lost 5 bases and the J gene lost 0 bases, with 8 bases spanning the gap. CDR3 size: 13 residues. From germline, CDR1 is LNHDA and CDR2 SQIVND (reference sequence). CDR3 nucleotide sequence: TGTGCCAGTAGTCAGGGCAGCTCCTACGAGCAGTACTTC. It codes for CASSQGSSYEQYF.

Only a few counts were recorded for this clone. CDR3 loop: CASSFNGNTEAFF. For the CDR3, the DNA is TGCGCCAGCAGCTTCAACGGGAACACTGAAGCTTTCTTT. The genes are TRBV5-1 and TRBJ1-1; D remains ambiguous. The CDR3 is made up of 13 amino acids. V was cut by 2 bases and J by 1 base, with 6 bases left in between. Germline assignment: CDR1 SGHRS and CDR2 YFSETQ.

This chain joins TRBV4-2 and TRBJ2-7; the D is unclear. Trimming cost V 0 bases and J 2 bases, with 11 bases left between them. The CDR3 loop spans 15 amino acids. Germline CDR1 is LGHNA and CDR2 is YNFKEQ. CDR3 sequence (DNA): TGTGCCAGCAGCCAAGAAATGAGCTCAACCTACGAGCAGTACTTC. This translates into CASSQEMSSTYEQYF.

V usage is TRBV4-3 and J usage is TRBJ2-3; 8 positions agree with TRBD1. The CDR3 consists of 14 residues. V lost 5 bases to trimming and J lost 2 bases; unmatched junction nucleotides: 3. CDR1 LGHNA and CDR2 YSLEER come from the germline V gene. The CDR3 reads CASSEDRDTDTQYF. The CDR3 DNA sequence: TGCGCCAGCAGCGAGGACAGGGACACAGATACGCAGTATTTT.

The V and J genes are TRBV25-1 and TRBJ2-1; 10 nucleotides align to TRBD2. V was pared by 4 bases and J by 12 bases, with 9 bases of the junction left unmatched. The CDR3 covers 14 residues. Germline CDR1 reads MGHDK; CDR2 reads SYGVNS. The CDR3 DNA reads TGTGCCAGCAGTGTGTCACTAGCGGGAAAAGGGCAGTTCTTC. Translated: CASSVSLAGKGQFF.

The chain is built from TRBV30 and TRBJ1-5, with D perhaps TRBD1 (6 bases). V dropped 4 bases and J dropped 2 bases, with 24 bases sitting between them. From germline, CDR1 is GTSNPN and CDR2 SVGIG (reference sequence). The CDR3 extends over 18 amino acids. The CDR3 region is CAWTPKPQGTWGNQPQHF. The CDR3 DNA is TGTGCCTGGACCCCTAAACCCCAGGGGACGTGGGGCAATCAGCCCCAGCATTTT.

The chain links TRBV5-1 to TRBJ1-1, with D maybe TRBD1 (5 bases). The CDR3 is made up of 13 amino acids. Germline CDR1 and CDR2: SGHRS and YFSETQ. Trimming removed 6 bases at V and 1 base at J, with 10 bases between. The CDR3 loop reads CASTAQENTEAFF. DNA for the CDR3: TGCGCCAGCACCGCACAGGAGAACACTGAAGCTTTCTTT.

The rearrangement joins TRBV5-1 to TRBJ2-7; D is perhaps TRBD1 (6 bases). In germline, CDR1 is SGHRS, CDR2 YFSETQ. The V end lost 4 bases, the J end lost 1 base, and 12 bases lay between the germline ends. CDR3 length equals 14 residues. CDR3 sequence reads: CASSAEDSSYEQYF. The CDR3 coding sequence is TGCGCCAGCAGCGCAGAGGACAGTTCCTACGAGCAGTACTTC.

The rearrangement joins TRBV27 to TRBJ2-1; 8 nucleotides align to TRBD1. Germline V gene data show CDR1 as MNHEY and CDR2 as SMNVEV (reference sequence). J was trimmed by 7 bases and V by 2 bases; bases with no gene match: 4. This CDR3 is 14 amino acids long. The CDR3 coding sequence is TGTGCCAGCAGTTTAATTCAGGGGGCAAATGAGCAGTTCTTC. Its translation: CASSLIQGANEQFF.

The rearrangement uses TRBV7-8 and TRBJ2-3; D possibly corresponds to TRBD1 (6 bases). V lost 5 bases, J lost 4 bases, and 10 bases lay in between. This CDR3 is 13 amino acids long. The germline gives CDR1 SGHVS, CDR2 FQNEAQ. CDR3 sequence (DNA): TGTGCCAGCAGCCTCCGGACAGCAGATACGCAGTATTTT. Protein sequence: CASSLRTADTQYF.

The J gene is TRBJ2-2, the V gene TRBV10-3; weak D call: TRBD2 (5 bases). V was trimmed by 2 bases and J by 4 bases, leaving 14 bases between them. Germline loops: CDR1 ENHRY, CDR2 SYGVKD. The length of the CDR3 is 16 residues. The CDR3 DNA reads as TGTGCCATCAGTGAGCGGGGAGACTCCCCCACCGGGGAGCTGTTTTTT. Protein sequence: CAISERGDSPTGELFF.

J is TRBJ2-7 and V is TRBV7-9, with TRBD1 matching 9 bases. The CDR3 spans 15 residues. The V gene's germline CDR1 is SEHNR and CDR2 FQNEAQ (reference sequence). The V and J ends lost 5 bases and 2 bases, in that order; junction bases with no gene match: 7. Here the CDR3 reads CASSHTGGSPYEQYF. In DNA form, the CDR3 reads TGTGCCAGCAGCCACACAGGGGGCTCCCCCTACGAGCAGTACTTC.

This chain links TRBV19 with TRBJ2-5, with TRBD1 identical over 10 bases. Germline V gives CDR1 LNHDA, CDR2 SQIVND (reference sequence). The J segment lost 5 bases and the V segment lost 5 bases, leaving 8 bases of the junction unmatched. This CDR3 is built from 15 residues. The CDR3 region is CASSAGQGVYETQYF. CDR3 nucleotides: TGTGCCAGTAGTGCAGGACAGGGGGTTTATGAGACCCAGTACTTC.